Below, 8 T cell receptor beta chains from the same sample are listed, as sequenced in a study of blood T cell repertoires in COVID-19. Sequencing used immunoSEQ multiplex PCR; TCRdb keeps in-frame clones, though not all of them. Of 200,000 or so clones listed, about 79% were seen once; the top ten hold about 13%. The source material was peripheral blood. Source of these receptors: a human donor in a cohort sampled during active COVID-19.

J is TRBJ2-2 and V is TRBV6-4; 7 bases fit TRBD2. Losses at the gene ends were 3 bases for V and 3 bases for J; bases not matched to a gene: 1. CDR1 is MRHNA, CDR2 SNTAGT, per germline. There are 14 residues in the CDR3. The CDR3 is CASSEAGDTGELFF. CDR3 nucleotide sequence: TGTGCCAGCAGTGAGGCGGGAGACACCGGGGAGCTGTTTTTT.

This clone has a single count. V gene TRBV11-2 combines with J gene TRBJ2-7, with TRBD2 identical over 9 bases. Trimming took 5 bases from V and 6 from J; bases not matched to a gene: 11. The V gene's germline CDR1 is SGHAT and CDR2 FQNNGV. The CDR3 is 15 residues long. This CDR3 reads CASSTRAVAGVEQYF. The CDR3 DNA reads as TGTGCCAGCAGCACCCGGGCAGTAGCGGGAGTCGAGCAGTACTTC. Complete variable domain (other parts from reference TRBV11-2 and TRBJ2-7): EAGVAQSPRYKIIEKRQSVAFWCNPISGHATLYWYQQILGQGPKLLIQFQNNGVVDDSQLPKDRFSAERLKGVDSTLKIQPAKLEDSAVYLCASSTRAVAGVEQYFGPGTRLTVT.

The gene calls are TRBV10-3 and TRBJ2-1; 7 nucleotides agree with TRBD2. There are 15 residues in the CDR3. Germline CDR1 is ENHRY and CDR2 is SYGVKD. Losses at the gene ends were 8 bases for V and 4 bases for J; bases not matched to a gene: 11. The chain's CDR3 is CAIRGEGLSYNEQFF. In DNA form, the CDR3 reads TGTGCCATCCGGGGGGAAGGCCTCTCTTACAATGAGCAGTTCTTC.

The CDR3 loop is CATSSTELYNEQFF. Written as DNA, the CDR3 is TGTGCCACCAGTTCAACAGAACTCTACAATGAGCAGTTCTTC. The V and J genes are TRBV24-1 and TRBJ2-1; D unresolved. The CDR3 sequence is 14 residues long. V was trimmed by 6 bases and J by 3 bases, leaving 11 bases between them. The germline V gene encodes CDR1 KGHDR and CDR2 SFDVKD.

This chain uses TRBV18 with TRBJ2-7, with 8 bases identical to TRBD1. J gave up 1 base and V 8 bases, and 4 bases lay outside the gene matches. Germline V gene sequence: CDR1 KGHSH, CDR2 LQKENI. This CDR3 has 13 residues. The CDR3 protein is CASARDRSYEQYF. The CDR3 DNA follows: TGTGCCAGCGCCCGGGACAGGTCCTACGAGCAGTACTTC.

The chain couples TRBV15 to TRBJ2-1; D may be TRBD2 (6 bases). The CDR3 loop spans 14 amino acids. V lost 7 bases and J lost 7, with 17 bases in between. Germline CDR1 is LNHNV and CDR2 is YYDKDF (reference sequence). CDR3 DNA sequence: TGTGCCACCAAAACTATTCGGGAGCAGAATGAGCAGTTCTTC. It encodes CATKTIREQNEQFF. The variable domain in full, with the rest retrieved from reference TRBV15 and TRBJ2-1, is DAMVIQNPRYQVTQFGKPVTLSCSQTLNHNVMYWYQQKSSQAPKLLFHYYDKDFNNEADTPDNFQSRRPNTSFCFLDIRSPGLGDTAMYLCATKTIREQNEQFFGPGTRLTVL.

The chain couples TRBV5-1 to TRBJ2-5, with 8 bases lining up with TRBD1. J was trimmed by 5 bases and V by 5 bases; bases with no gene match: 8. Germline values: CDR1 SGHRS, CDR2 YFSETQ. This CDR3 comprises 14 residues. The CDR3 is CASRPQGAGETQYF. The CDR3 DNA reads TGCGCCAGCAGGCCTCAGGGGGCCGGGGAGACCCAGTACTTC.

The rearrangement links TRBV9 to TRBJ1-2, with 10 bases matching TRBD1. V trimming: 4 bases; J trimming: 7 bases; junction bases outside the gene matches: 10. The germline V gene encodes CDR1 SGDLS and CDR2 YYNGEE. The CDR3 runs 15 residues. This chain's CDR3 is CASSPGTGDWIGYTF. The CDR3 region has the DNA TGTGCCAGCAGCCCCGGGACAGGGGATTGGATTGGCTACACCTTC. Based on the CDR3 plus reference TRBV9 and TRBJ1-2, the full variable domain is DSGVTQTPKHLITATGQRVTLRCSPRSGDLSVYWYQQSLDQGLQFLIQYYNGEERAKGNILERFSAQQFPDLHSELNLSSLELGDSALYFCASSPGTGDWIGYTFGSGTRLTVV.